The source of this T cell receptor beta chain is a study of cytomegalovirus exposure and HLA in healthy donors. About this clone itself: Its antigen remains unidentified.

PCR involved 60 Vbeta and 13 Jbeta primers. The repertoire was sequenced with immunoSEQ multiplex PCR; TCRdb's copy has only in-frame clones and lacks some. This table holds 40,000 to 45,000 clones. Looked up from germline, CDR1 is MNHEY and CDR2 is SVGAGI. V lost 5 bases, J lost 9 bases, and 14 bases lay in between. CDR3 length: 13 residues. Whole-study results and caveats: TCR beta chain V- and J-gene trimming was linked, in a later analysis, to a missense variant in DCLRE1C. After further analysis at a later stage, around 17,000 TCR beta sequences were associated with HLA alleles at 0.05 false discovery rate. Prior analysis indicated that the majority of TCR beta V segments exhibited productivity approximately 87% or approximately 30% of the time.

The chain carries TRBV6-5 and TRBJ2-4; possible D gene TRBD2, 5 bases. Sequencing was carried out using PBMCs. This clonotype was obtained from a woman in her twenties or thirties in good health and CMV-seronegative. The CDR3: CASSREVGSIQYF. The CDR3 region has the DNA TGTGCCAGCAGTCGAGAGGTGGGGAGCATTCAGTACTTC.